The 11 T cell receptor beta chains given below trace back to one sample, sequenced in a study of neoadjuvant nivolumab and ipilimumab in lung cancer (dated by TCRdb to 2020 to 2021). The meaning of the sample's time point label: pretherapy, before neoadjuvant immune checkpoint inhibitors. Libraries were prepared through the immunoSEQ multiplex PCR assay. In TCRdb, the immuneACCESS table is reduced to in-frame sequences with V and J assigned. These tables do not hold every clone; where another copy was compared, an unresolved V gene accounts for under half, and the others remain unexplained. A total of 24,000 or so clones appear in this sample, more than 70% of them only once. The ten largest clonotypes hold approximately 5.9% of the sample. Source: peripheral blood, taken before neoadjuvant nivolumab, alone or with ipilimumab. These receptors were obtained from an adult with non-small cell lung cancer.

The chain is built from TRBV9 and TRBJ1-2, with D possibly being TRBD1 (5 bases). CDR1 and CDR2 (germline): SGDLS, YYNGEE. The CDR3 is 16 residues long. The V and J ends lost 3 bases and 7 bases respectively, with 22 bases between them. CDR3 nucleotide sequence: TGTGCCAGCAGCGCAGGCTCGGGACCGCTGGGGTCTGGCTACACCTTC. Translating gives CASSAGSGPLGSGYTF.

The chain is built from TRBV7-2 and TRBJ2-2; the D gene is possibly TRBD2 (6 bases). CDR3 length: 16 residues. Germline CDR1 is SGHTA and CDR2 is FQGNSA. V was shortened by 1 base and J by 2 bases, with 11 bases between the two germline ends. The DNA for the CDR3 is TGTGCCAGCAGCTTAGATCTGGGGGGAAACACCGGGGAGCTGTTTTTT. Residues: CASSLDLGGNTGELFF.

The rearrangement links TRBV9 to TRBJ2-1, with 10 bases identical to TRBD2. Germline lookup yields CDR1 SGDLS and CDR2 YYNGEE. This CDR3 is built from 15 residues. J was trimmed by 2 bases and V by 3 bases; bases with no gene match: 2. CDR3 region: CASSGSGGAYNEQFF. DNA for the CDR3: TGTGCCAGCAGCGGAAGCGGGGGGGCCTACAATGAGCAGTTCTTC.

This clone was observed a handful of times. The chain employs TRBV15 and TRBJ2-5, with 13 bases lining up with TRBD2. The CDR3 contains 16 residues. Trimming took 5 bases from V and 9 from J; bases not matched to a gene: 12. Germline V gene sequence: CDR1 LNHNV, CDR2 YYDKDF (reference sequence). CDR3 in amino acids: CATSERGLAGAGSQYF. The DNA for the CDR3 is TGTGCCACCAGCGAACGCGGACTAGCGGGGGCGGGGTCCCAGTACTTC.

This chain uses TRBV19 with TRBJ1-5; D is possibly TRBD1 (5 bases). CDR1 LNHDA and CDR2 SQIVND come from the germline V gene (reference sequence). This CDR3 spans 13 amino acids. With 8 bases removed from V and 0 bases from J, the gap between germline ends came to 8 bases. The CDR3 nucleotides read TGTGCCAGTGGGGCAGTTAGCAATCAGCCCCAGCATTTT. Protein sequence: CASGAVSNQPQHF.

The V gene is TRBV10-3, the J gene TRBJ2-5, with TRBD2 identical over 8 bases. Germline V gives CDR1 ENHRY, CDR2 SYGVKD. This CDR3 has 13 residues. J lost 2 bases, V lost 7 bases, and 3 bases had no gene match. The CDR3 region has the DNA TGTGCCATCAAGGGCGGGGGGCAAGAGACCCAGTACTTC. This gives the protein CAIKGGGQETQYF.

The chain uses TRBV5-4 and TRBJ2-2; D is unresolved. Between the trimmed V and J ends, which lost 0 bases and 6 bases, there was a span of 6 bases. The CDR3 extends over 13 amino acids. The germline gives CDR1 SGHNT, CDR2 YYREEE (reference sequence). CDR3: CASSLEAAGELFF. The CDR3 nucleotides read TGTGCCAGCAGCTTGGAGGCAGCCGGGGAGCTGTTTTTT.

This sequence joins TRBV7-6 and TRBJ1-2; maybe TRBD1 (5 bases). Trimming shortened V by 1 base and J by 2 bases, and 11 bases separated the two germline ends. The CDR3 consists of 15 residues. The germline CDR1 and CDR2 sequences are SGHVS and FNYEAQ. The CDR3 sequence: CASSLGQNKNYGYTF. The DNA for the CDR3 is TGTGCCAGCAGCTTAGGACAGAATAAAAACTATGGCTACACCTTC.

V usage is TRBV7-9 and J usage is TRBJ1-1; 9 nucleotides align to TRBD1. The ends lost 5 bases at V and 3 bases at J; junction bases unmatched: 10. The CDR3 length is 16 residues. Germline loops: CDR1 SEHNR, CDR2 FQNEAQ (reference sequence). CDR3 loop: CASSDFTGGADTEAFF. The CDR3 coding sequence is TGTGCCAGCAGCGACTTTACAGGGGGCGCGGACACTGAAGCTTTCTTT. The full variable domain, its missing parts supplied by reference TRBV7-9 and TRBJ1-1, is DTGVSQNPRHKITKRGQNVTFRCDPISEHNRLYWYRQTLGQGPEFLTYFQNEAQLEKSRLLSDRFSAERPKGSFSTLEIQRTEQGDSAMYLCASSDFTGGADTEAFFGQGTRLTVV.

This clone appeared once. V gene TRBV2 combines with J gene TRBJ2-5; tentative D call: TRBD1 (5 bases). Germline V CDR1 and CDR2: SNHLY, FYNNEI. Trimming shortened V by 3 bases and J by 1 base, and 15 bases separated the two germline ends. The CDR3 is made up of 16 amino acids. The CDR3 loop is CASSDRGSSIQETQYF. The CDR3 nucleotides read TGTGCCAGCAGTGATAGGGGATCTTCCATCCAAGAGACCCAGTACTTC. The whole variable domain, filled in from reference TRBV2 and TRBJ2-5, reads EPEVTQTPSHQVTQMGQEVILRCVPISNHLYFYWYRQILGQKVEFLVSFYNNEISEKSEIFDDQFSVERPDGSNFTLKIRSTKLEDSAMYFCASSDRGSSIQETQYFGPGTRLLVL.

The chain is built from TRBV7-9 and TRBJ2-7; TRBD2 matches at 7 bases. V shed 11 bases, J shed 2 bases, and the junction held 9 bases outside the gene matches. Germline V gene sequence: CDR1 SEHNR, CDR2 FQNEAQ (reference sequence). This CDR3 has 13 residues. Here the CDR3 reads CASRLAETYEQYF. For the CDR3, the DNA is TGTGCCTCCCGGCTAGCGGAGACCTACGAGCAGTACTTC.